Each of the 14 T cell receptor beta chains below was sequenced from the same sample in a study of CD4+ T cells in melanoma. Sequencing was performed with immunoSEQ multiplex PCR; in TCRdb, only in-frame clones are kept and a portion is missing. The sample includes roughly 10,000 clones, 60% to 80% of them seen just once. Sequenced material: cells from a culture (not recorded whether cultured in vitro). These receptors were taken from a human donor with melanoma.

J is TRBJ2-7 and V is TRBV6-4, with D uncertain. The germline V gene encodes CDR1 MRHNA and CDR2 SNTAGT. There are 13 residues in the CDR3. V was cut by 4 bases and J by 0 bases, with 7 bases left in between. The CDR3 region has the DNA TGTGCCAGCAGTGGTTGGTCCTCCTACGAGCAGTACTTC. Its protein is CASSGWSSYEQYF.

This chain uses TRBV2 with TRBJ1-5; D remains ambiguous. CDR3 size: 13 residues. Trimming cost V 5 bases and J 6 bases, with 11 bases left between them. Germline CDR1 SNHLY, CDR2 FYNNEI. The CDR3 sequence is CASSMRLAQPQHF. CDR3 coding DNA: TGTGCCAGCAGTATGCGCTTGGCTCAGCCCCAGCATTTT.

The chain recombines TRBV14 with TRBJ2-3, with 13 positions matching TRBD2. The CDR3 length is 19 residues. After removal of 4 bases from V and 0 bases from J, the junction contained 10 bases not matched to a gene. Germline CDR1 reads SGHDN; CDR2 reads FVKESK. CDR3 in amino acids: CASSPGLAGEYTSTDTQYF. CDR3 sequence (DNA): TGTGCCAGCAGCCCTGGACTAGCGGGGGAGTATACTAGCACAGATACGCAGTATTTT.

The chain is built from TRBV5-4 and TRBJ1-6; D is ambiguous. V lost 7 bases, J lost 7 bases, and 9 bases lay in between. This CDR3 is built from 12 residues. Germline CDR1 is SGHNT and CDR2 is YYREEE (reference sequence). CDR3 loop: CASATDNSPLHF. CDR3 coding DNA: TGTGCCAGCGCTACAGACAATTCACCCCTCCACTTT.

V is TRBV4-1 and J is TRBJ2-3, with D perhaps TRBD2 (6 bases). The CDR3 loop spans 16 amino acids. CDR1 and CDR2 from the germline V gene are MGHRA and YSYEKL. V was trimmed by 4 bases and J by 2 bases, leaving 16 bases between them. CDR3 sequence: CASSPRTIKYTDTQYF. The CDR3 DNA reads TGCGCCAGCAGCCCCCGGACTATAAAATACACAGATACGCAGTATTTT.

The rearrangement joins TRBV6-1 to TRBJ2-1, with 10 bases that match TRBD2. The CDR3 runs to 15 residues. V lost 7 bases and J lost 9; bases outside the gene matches: 12. Looked up from germline, CDR1 is MNHNS and CDR2 is SASEGT. DNA for the CDR3: TGTGCCAGCAACCAAGGGCTAGCGGGGGTGGGTGAGCAGTTCTTC. Translating gives CASNQGLAGVGEQFF.

This clone was seen only a few times. This rearrangement joins TRBV7-3 to TRBJ1-2, with D uncertain. Trimming pared 5 bases from V and 7 bases from J, leaving 14 bases between. There are 13 residues in the CDR3. Germline CDR1 and CDR2: SGHTA and FQGTGA. The CDR3 nucleotides read TGTGCCAGCAGCCAAGTAGGTGGTTTTGGCTACACCTTC. Its protein is CASSQVGGFGYTF.

The gene calls are TRBV5-1 and TRBJ1-1; 8 nucleotides match TRBD1. The V gene's germline CDR1 is SGHRS and CDR2 YFSETQ. Germline trimming cut 6 bases from V and 7 bases from J; bases unmatched to any gene: 11. The length of the CDR3 is 14 residues. The chain's CDR3 is CASKPDRGASEAFF. DNA for the CDR3: TGCGCCAGCAAACCAGACAGGGGCGCGAGTGAAGCTTTCTTT.

The chain recombines TRBV9 with TRBJ1-1, with D possibly TRBD1 on 6 matching bases. V was trimmed by 0 bases and J by 1 base, leaving 16 bases between them. Germline-derived CDR1 and CDR2 are SGDLS and YYNGEE. The length of the CDR3 is 17 residues. CDR3 DNA: TGTGCCAGCAGCGTAGGCATCCTGAAACAGGGGAACACTGAAGCTTTCTTT. Amino acid sequence: CASSVGILKQGNTEAFF.

V usage is TRBV5-5 and J usage is TRBJ1-1, with D possibly matching TRBD1 (5 bases). The CDR3 has 15 amino acids. CDR1 SGHKS and CDR2 YYEKEE come from the germline V gene (reference sequence). With 3 bases removed from V and 1 base from J, the gap between germline ends came to 13 bases. The CDR3 is CASSSGGRGNTEAFF. CDR3 sequence (DNA): TGTGCCAGCAGCTCCGGGGGACGGGGGAACACTGAAGCTTTCTTT.

The V and J genes are TRBV5-4 and TRBJ1-2, with 8 bases matching TRBD1. The CDR3 contains 14 residues. Per the germline V gene, CDR1 is SGHNT and CDR2 is YYREEE (reference sequence). J was trimmed by 2 bases and V by 2 bases; bases with no gene match: 2. The CDR3 region is CASSLQGGNYGYTF. The DNA for the CDR3 is TGTGCCAGCAGCTTACAGGGGGGGAACTATGGCTACACCTTC.

The rearrangement uses TRBV30 and TRBJ1-2, with unresolved D. The V end was cut by 3 bases, the J end by 4 bases, with 6 bases between. Germline loops: CDR1 GTSNPN, CDR2 SVGIG (reference sequence). This CDR3 spans 11 amino acids. The CDR3 DNA follows: TGTGCCTGGAGCCGAGGCTATGGCTACACCTTC. This gives the protein CAWSRGYGYTF.

This clone was found once. At one of its ends the junction is not consistent with the germline gene, which may arise from a read error. The chain has TRBV7-7 and TRBJ2-2; TRBD1 aligns across 7 bases. The CDR3 is 16 residues long. The V gene's germline CDR1 is SSHAT and CDR2 FNYEAQ (reference sequence). The CDR3 coding sequence is TGTGCTAGCAGCCCTATGACAGGGCAGTACACCGGGGAGCTGTTTTTT. Translation: CASSPMTGQYTGELFF.

The gene calls are TRBV7-2 and TRBJ2-7; the D call may be TRBD1 or TRBD2 (5 bases each). Germline V CDR1 and CDR2: SGHTA, FQGNSA. This CDR3 region has 13 residues. V was trimmed by 5 bases and J by 8 bases, leaving 16 bases between them. CDR3 region: CASSERTSLQQYF. The CDR3 region has the DNA TGTGCCAGCAGCGAGCGGACAAGTCTTCAGCAGTACTTC.